A selection of T cell receptor beta chains follows, all from one sample in a study of cytomegalovirus exposure and HLA in healthy donors. The data were produced by immunoSEQ multiplex PCR, yet TCRdb's version contains in-frame clones alone and is incomplete. The sample has about 120,000 clones, 65% to 80% seen once. Sequenced: PBMCs. All receptors derive from a man in his sixties in good health and CMV-seropositive. Both conserved end residues are part of each CDR3. D genes are given only for firm matches. The size entry is marked missing in some rows and otherwise reads once, few, many or a size class.

D,size,V,J,length,DNA,CDR3
TRBD1,-,TRBV5-4,TRBJ1-2,14,TGTGCCAGCAGCCCTAACCAGGGGGCAAGGAGCTACACCTTC,CASSPNQGARSYTF
-,-,TRBV7-9,TRBJ1-3,16,TGTGCCAGCAGCTCCTCCGACGCTAGCTCTGGAAACACCATATATTTT,CASSSSDASSGNTIYF
TRBD1,-,TRBV6-1,TRBJ1-5,17,TGTGCCAGCAGTGTTGACAGGGGATCTTTGGGCAATCAGCCCCAGCATTTT,CASSVDRGSLGNQPQHF
TRBD1,-,TRBV10-2,TRBJ1-1,14,TGCGCCACCGCGGGACAGGGTGGGAACACTGAAGCTTTCTTT,CATAGQGGNTEAFF
TRBD1,-,TRBV5-1,TRBJ2-7,14,TGCGCCAGCAGCTTGGGGCAGGGGGCGCGGGAGCAGTACTTC,CASSLGQGAREQYF
TRBD1,-,TRBV29-1,TRBJ1-3,15,TGCAGCGTTATCCCCGTACAGGGGGCTGGAAACACCATATATTTT,CSVIPVQGAGNTIYF
-,-,TRBV29-1,TRBJ1-2,11,TGCAGCCTTGGGACTGACTATGGCTACACCTTC,CSLGTDYGYTF
-,-,TRBV5-1,TRBJ2-3,16,TGCGCCAGCAGCCCGGGGGTGGGAAGAGACACAGATACGCAGTATTTT,CASSPGVGRDTDTQYF
TRBD2,few,TRBV4-1,TRBJ2-5,14,TGCGCCAGCAGCCCGGTGGGGCGGGGGGAGACCCAGTACTTC,CASSPVGRGETQYF
TRBD1,-,TRBV7-9,TRBJ2-2,13,TGTGCCAGCAGCTTGGACAGGGGAGGGGAGCTGTTTTTT,CASSLDRGGELFF
-,-,TRBV18,TRBJ1-1,12,TGTGCCAGCTCACCAATAGCGGGTGAAGCTTTCTTT,CASSPIAGEAFF
TRBD1,once,TRBV28,TRBJ1-2,14,TGTGCCAGCAGTTCCTGGACAGGGGCGGAGGGCTACACCTTC,CASSSWTGAEGYTF
TRBD2,-,TRBV28,TRBJ2-3,18,TGTGCCAGCACCAAAGCGGGCCTAGCGGGGGCTAGCACAGATACGCAGTATTTT,CASTKAGLAGASTDTQYF
TRBD1,-,TRBV28,TRBJ2-5,14,TGTGCCAGCAGTATTCGAACAGGGGGCGAGACCCAGTACTTC,CASSIRTGGETQYF
-,-,TRBV9,TRBJ2-6,19,TGTGCCAGCAGCGCCACCGGGACTGGCAGGGCCACTGGGGCCAACGTCCTGACTTTC,CASSATGTGRATGANVLTF
-,-,TRBV2,TRBJ1-1,12,TGTGCCAGCAACCGGGTGAACACTGAAGCTTTCTTT,CASNRVNTEAFF
TRBD1,-,TRBV6-1,TRBJ1-2,14,TGTGCCAGCAGGGGTCGGCAGGGGGGCTATGGCTACACCTTC,CASRGRQGGYGYTF
TRBD1,once,TRBV5-1,TRBJ2-7,15,TGCGCCAGCAGCCCCCGGGACAGACGGGACCTCGAGCAGTACTTC,CASSPRDRRDLEQYF
TRBD2,-,TRBV28,TRBJ2-7,17,TGTGCCAGCAGTCACACCCCAGGACTAGCGGGAGGGGGGGAGCAGTACTTC,CASSHTPGLAGGGEQYF
-,-,TRBV28,TRBJ1-1,14,TGTGCCAGCAGTTTATTGGTGACACTCACTGAAGCTTTCTTT,CASSLLVTLTEAFF
TRBD1,-,TRBV6-4,TRBJ1-2,16,TGTGCCAGCAGTGACTCGGGACAGGGAAAAGTCAGTGGCTACACCTTC,CASSDSGQGKVSGYTF
-,-,TRBV6-6,TRBJ1-2,12,TGTGCCAGCAGTTCCGCCAGGGATGGCTACACCTTC,CASSSARDGYTF
TRBD1,-,TRBV19,TRBJ1-5,15,TGTGCCAGTAGTCCCGAGGGGGCCCAGGGTCAGCCCCAGCATTTT,CASSPEGAQGQPQHF
TRBD1,once,TRBV28,TRBJ1-3,15,TGTGCCAGCAGTTTAAGAGGGGGCGGTGGAAACACCATATATTTT,CASSLRGGGGNTIYF
TRBD2,-,TRBV5-1,TRBJ2-3,15,TGCGCCAGCAGCGTTACTAGCGGGAGGACAGATACGCAGTATTTT,CASSVTSGRTDTQYF